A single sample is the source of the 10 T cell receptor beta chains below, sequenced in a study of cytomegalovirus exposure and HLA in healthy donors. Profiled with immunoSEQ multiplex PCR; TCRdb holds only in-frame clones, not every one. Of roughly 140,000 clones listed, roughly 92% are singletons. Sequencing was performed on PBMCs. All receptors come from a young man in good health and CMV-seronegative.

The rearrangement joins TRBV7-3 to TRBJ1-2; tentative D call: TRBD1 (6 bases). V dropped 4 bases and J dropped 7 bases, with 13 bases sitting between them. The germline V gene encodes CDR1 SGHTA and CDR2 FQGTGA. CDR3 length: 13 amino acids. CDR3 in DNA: TGTGCCAGCAGCTCCGAACAGGGTTTTGGCTACACCTTC. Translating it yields CASSSEQGFGYTF.

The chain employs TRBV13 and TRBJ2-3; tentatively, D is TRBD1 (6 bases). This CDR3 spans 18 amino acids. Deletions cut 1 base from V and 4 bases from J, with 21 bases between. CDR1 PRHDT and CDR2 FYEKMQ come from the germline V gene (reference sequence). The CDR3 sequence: CASSLEGGQTVLADTQYF. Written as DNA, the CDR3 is TGTGCCAGCAGCTTAGAGGGTGGACAGACCGTCCTCGCAGATACGCAGTATTTT.

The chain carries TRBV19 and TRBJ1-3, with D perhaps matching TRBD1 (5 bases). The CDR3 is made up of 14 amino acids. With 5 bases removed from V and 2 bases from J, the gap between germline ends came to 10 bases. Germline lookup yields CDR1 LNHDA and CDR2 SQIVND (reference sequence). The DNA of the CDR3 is TGTGCCAGTAGTTACGACAGTACTGGAAACACCATATATTTT. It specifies CASSYDSTGNTIYF.

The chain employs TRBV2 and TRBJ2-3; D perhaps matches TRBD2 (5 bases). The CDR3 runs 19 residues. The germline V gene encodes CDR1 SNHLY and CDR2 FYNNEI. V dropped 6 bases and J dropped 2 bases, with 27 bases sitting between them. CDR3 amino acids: CASRGTMGGQKPPTDTQYF. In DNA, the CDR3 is TGTGCCAGCAGGGGAACAATGGGCGGGCAGAAACCCCCCACAGATACGCAGTATTTT.

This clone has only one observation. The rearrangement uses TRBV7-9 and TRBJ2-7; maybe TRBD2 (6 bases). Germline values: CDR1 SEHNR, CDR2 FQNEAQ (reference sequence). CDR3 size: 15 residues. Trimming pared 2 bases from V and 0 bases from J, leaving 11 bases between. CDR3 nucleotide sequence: TGTGCCAGCAGCTTATCGGACTATGACTCCTACGAGCAGTACTTC. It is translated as CASSLSDYDSYEQYF.

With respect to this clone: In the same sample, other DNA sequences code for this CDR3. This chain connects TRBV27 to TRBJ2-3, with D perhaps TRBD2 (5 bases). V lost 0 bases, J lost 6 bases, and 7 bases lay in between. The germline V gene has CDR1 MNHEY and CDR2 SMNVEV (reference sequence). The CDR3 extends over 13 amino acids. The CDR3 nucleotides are TGTGCCAGCAGTTTATCGGGCGGGGATACGCAGTATTTT. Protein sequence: CASSLSGGDTQYF.

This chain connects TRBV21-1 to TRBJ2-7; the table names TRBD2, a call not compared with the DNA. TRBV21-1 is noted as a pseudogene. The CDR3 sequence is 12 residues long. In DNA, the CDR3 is TGTGCCAGCACAGGGACTAGCCACGAGCAGTACGTC. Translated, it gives CASTGTSHEQYV.

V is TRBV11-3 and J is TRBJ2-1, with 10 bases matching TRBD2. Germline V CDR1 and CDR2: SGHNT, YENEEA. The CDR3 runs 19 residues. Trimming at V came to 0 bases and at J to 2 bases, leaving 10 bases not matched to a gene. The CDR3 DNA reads TGTGCCAGCAGCTTAGATCGGAATAGCGGGAGGCACGCCTACAATGAGCAGTTCTTC. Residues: CASSLDRNSGRHAYNEQFF.

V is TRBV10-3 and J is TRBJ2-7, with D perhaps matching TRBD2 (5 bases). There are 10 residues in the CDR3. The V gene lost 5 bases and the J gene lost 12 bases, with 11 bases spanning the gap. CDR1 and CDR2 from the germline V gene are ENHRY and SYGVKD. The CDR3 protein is CAISRDGGYV. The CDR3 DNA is TGTGCCATCAGTCGTGACGGAGGGTACGTC.

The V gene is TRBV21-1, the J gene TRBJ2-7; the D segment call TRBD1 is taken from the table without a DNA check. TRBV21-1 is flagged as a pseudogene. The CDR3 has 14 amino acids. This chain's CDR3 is CASSTRTEPYEQYV. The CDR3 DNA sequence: TGTGCCAGCAGCACCAGGACAGAACCCTACGAGCAGTACGTC.